Below, 5 T cell receptor beta chains from the same sample are listed, as sequenced in a study of blood T cell repertoires in COVID-19 (dated by TCRdb to the early 2020s). Library generation was performed with the immunoSEQ multiplex PCR assay. TCRdb re-hosts the immuneACCESS table, in-frame sequences only. Its copies lack some clones; in the studies checked, an unresolved V gene accounts for under half of them, and the cause for the rest is not known. The sample table holds some 100,000 clones, of which roughly 89% were seen once. 5% to 5.5% of the sample is held by the ten biggest clonotypes. Sequencing was carried out using peripheral blood. Receptors were obtained from a woman of 80 years or more with active COVID-19.

The rearrangement links TRBV6-2 or TRBV6-3 to TRBJ2-5, with D maybe TRBD2 (6 bases). CDR1 and CDR2 (germline): MNHEY, SVGEGT. CDR3 length: 14 residues. Trimming removed 4 bases at V and 2 bases at J, with 11 bases between. CDR3 DNA: TGTGCCAGCAGTTGGGGCGGGACGCAAGAGACCCAGTACTTC. Translated: CASSWGGTQETQYF.

The chain is built from TRBV7-9 and TRBJ2-1; 12 nucleotides line up with TRBD2. The CDR3 totals 16 residues. In germline, CDR1 is SEHNR, CDR2 FQNEAQ (reference sequence). Trimming cost V 5 bases and J 7 bases; bases outside gene matches: 9. The DNA of the CDR3 is TGTGCCAGCAGCCCCGCCCGGACTAGCGGGATGAATGAGCAGTTCTTC. Amino acid sequence: CASSPARTSGMNEQFF.

The chain is built from TRBV7-8 and TRBJ2-7, with 7 bases identical to TRBD2. The CDR3 covers 14 residues. Germline loops: CDR1 SGHVS, CDR2 FQNEAQ. The ends lost 2 bases at V and 8 bases at J; junction bases unmatched: 9. This CDR3 is CASSLLVAGEQQYF. In DNA form, the CDR3 reads TGTGCCAGCAGCTTATTGGTTGCGGGGGAGCAGCAGTACTTC.

Worth noting for this clone: One junction end disagrees with the germline gene, perhaps due to a read error. This chain links TRBV7-7 with TRBJ2-5; a weak D match, TRBD2 (7 bases). Germline CDR1 SSHAT, CDR2 FNYEAQ (reference sequence). This CDR3 has 15 amino acids. In DNA, the CDR3 is TGTGCTAGCAGCCCTGACGGGGGGCGGGAAGAGACCCAGTACTTC. The encoded protein is CASSPDGGREETQYF.

This rearrangement joins TRBV7-2 to TRBJ2-7, with TRBD2 identical over 10 bases. The V gene end was trimmed by 2 bases and the J gene end by 7 bases; junction bases not matched to a gene: 5. Germline V gene data show CDR1 as SGHTA and CDR2 as FQGNSA. This CDR3 has 14 amino acids. CDR3 residues: CASSLSGLAEEQYF. CDR3 sequence (DNA): TGTGCCAGCAGCTTATCCGGACTAGCGGAGGAGCAGTACTTC.